This T cell receptor beta chain was captured by sequencing in a study of OX40 agonist ivuxolimab in advanced cancers. Study summary: Dosing consisted of intravenous ivuxolimab at 0.01 to 10 mg/kg every 2 weeks. Participants averaged approximately 65 years of age (range about 23 to 80) and were approximately 81% male.

Measured with immunoSEQ multiplex PCR; TCRdb has only the in-frame clones, and not every one. The data show roughly 60,000 clones, roughly 89% seen once. Trimming removed 4 bases from V and 8 bases from J, with 11 bases in between. The CDR3 is 12 amino acids. Germline V gene sequence: CDR1 MDHEN, CDR2 SYDVKM. V usage is TRBV28 and J usage is TRBJ1-2; D call uncertain. The sequencing here drew on CD4+ or CD8+ T cells sorted from blood, taken in a trial of the OX40 agonist ivuxolimab. This clonotype was obtained from an adult with an advanced solid tumor such as melanoma, head and neck, liver or kidney cancer. Here the CDR3 reads CASSSLRRGYTF. The CDR3 DNA follows: TGTGCCAGCAGTTCCCTGAGGCGCGGCTACACCTTC.